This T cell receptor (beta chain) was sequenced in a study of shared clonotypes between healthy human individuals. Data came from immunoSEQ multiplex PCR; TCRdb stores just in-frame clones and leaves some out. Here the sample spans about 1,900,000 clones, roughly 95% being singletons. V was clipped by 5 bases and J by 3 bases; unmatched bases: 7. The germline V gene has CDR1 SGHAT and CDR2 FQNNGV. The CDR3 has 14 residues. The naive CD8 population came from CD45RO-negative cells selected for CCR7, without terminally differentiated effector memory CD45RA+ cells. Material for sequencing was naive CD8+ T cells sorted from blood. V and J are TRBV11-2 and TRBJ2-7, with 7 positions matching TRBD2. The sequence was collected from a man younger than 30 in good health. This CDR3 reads CASSLNRDYYEQYF. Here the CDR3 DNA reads TGTGCCAGCAGCCTAAACCGGGACTACTACGAGCAGTACTTC.